Listed here are 26 T cell receptor beta chains from one sample, sequenced in a study of cytomegalovirus exposure and HLA in healthy donors. PCR employed 60 Vbeta and 13 Jbeta primers. Measured with immunoSEQ multiplex PCR; TCRdb has only the in-frame clones, and not every one. Its listing shows 100,000 to 150,000 clones. The sequenced material came from PBMCs. The receptors were gathered from a woman in her forties in good health and CMV-seropositive.

The genes are TRBV27 and TRBJ2-1; TRBD2 might be the D (6 bases). The V and J ends lost 0 bases and 8 bases respectively, with 17 bases between them. The germline V gene encodes CDR1 MNHEY and CDR2 SMNVEV (reference sequence). The CDR3 extends over 16 amino acids. The CDR3 bases are TGTGCCAGCAGTTTATCGGGGCGGGGTGCGGTGGATGAGCAGTTCTTC. Translation: CASSLSGRGAVDEQFF.

This chain connects TRBV19 to TRBJ2-5; D possibly corresponds to TRBD1 (6 bases). The CDR3 extends over 13 amino acids. Germline CDR1 reads LNHDA; CDR2 reads SQIVND (reference sequence). The V and J ends lost 9 bases and 5 bases respectively, with 16 bases between them. The CDR3 nucleotides are TGTGCCAGCCGACGTTCAGGGGCGGAGACCCAGTACTTC. Its protein is CASRRSGAETQYF.

This sequence joins TRBV19 and TRBJ2-7; 7 bases fit TRBD1. V gave up 6 bases and J gave up 5 bases; unmatched junction bases: 7. CDR3 length: 13 amino acids. Germline V lookup: CDR1 LNHDA, CDR2 SQIVND (reference sequence). The CDR3 DNA is TGTGCCAGTAGCAGGGACAGCAGGGACGAGCAGTACTTC. Protein product: CASSRDSRDEQYF.

The chain couples TRBV30 to TRBJ1-2; D ambiguous. The CDR3 is 12 amino acids. Germline V CDR1 and CDR2: GTSNPN, SVGIG (reference sequence). V gave up 0 bases and J gave up 8 bases, with 10 bases separating them. The CDR3 protein is CAWSVLWAGYTF. DNA of the CDR3: TGTGCCTGGAGTGTACTGTGGGCGGGCTACACCTTC.

The DNA for the CDR3 is TGCAGCGTTCCAGAGGTGGATGGGGAGACCCAGTACTTC. Protein product: CSVPEVDGETQYF. This chain links TRBV29-1 with TRBJ2-5; D remains ambiguous. The CDR3 has 13 amino acids. Germline values: CDR1 SQVTM, CDR2 ANQGSEA. V was clipped by 5 bases and J by 5 bases, with 15 bases between them.

This chain connects TRBV25-1 to TRBJ2-5; D unclear. CDR1 and CDR2 from the germline V gene are MGHDK and SYGVNS. The CDR3 consists of 16 residues. The V and J ends lost 1 base and 2 bases respectively, with 14 bases between them. The chain's CDR3 is CASSEFDFSVQETQYF. DNA for the CDR3: TGTGCCAGCAGTGAATTCGACTTCAGCGTACAAGAGACCCAGTACTTC. The full variable domain, with the rest looked up from reference TRBV25-1 and TRBJ2-5, is EADIYQTPRYLVIGTGKKITLECSQTMGHDKMYWYQQDPGMELHLIHYSYGVNSTEKGDLSSESTVSRIRTEHFPLTLESARPSHTSQYLCASSEFDFSVQETQYFGPGTRLLVL.

The rearrangement links TRBV7-2 to TRBJ2-7, with a weak D call TRBD2 (5 bases). The length of the CDR3 is 13 residues. Deletions cut 8 bases from V and 7 bases from J, with 18 bases between. Germline assignment: CDR1 SGHTA and CDR2 FQGNSA. The CDR3 here is CASARTGVREQYF. The DNA for the CDR3 is TGTGCCAGCGCCAGGACTGGGGTGAGGGAGCAGTACTTC.

The chain recombines TRBV5-4 with TRBJ1-3, with D tentatively TRBD1 (6 bases). Germline-derived CDR1 and CDR2 are SGHNT and YYREEE (reference sequence). The CDR3 is 15 amino acids. The V end lost 4 bases, the J end lost 0 bases, and 11 bases lay between the germline ends. The CDR3 region is CASSIQGLSGNTIYF. The CDR3 DNA reads TGTGCCAGCAGCATACAGGGCCTCTCTGGAAACACCATATATTTT.

The chain uses TRBV7-9 and TRBJ2-2; no reliable D call. V lost 7 bases and J lost 4, with 10 bases in between. Germline-derived CDR1 and CDR2 are SEHNR and FQNEAQ (reference sequence). This CDR3 spans 13 amino acids. CDR3 DNA: TGTGCCAGCAAGAATAGGAGCACCGGGGAGCTGTTTTTT. This sequence encodes CASKNRSTGELFF.

J is TRBJ1-5 and V is TRBV30, with D unresolved. This CDR3 is built from 14 residues. CDR1 and CDR2 (germline): GTSNPN, SVGIG (reference sequence). Trimming cost V 2 bases and J 4 bases, with 12 bases left between them. CDR3 sequence: CAWSSVAGNQPQHF. CDR3 in DNA: TGTGCCTGGAGTAGCGTGGCGGGGAATCAGCCCCAGCATTTT.

The chain carries TRBV7-2 and TRBJ2-5; D possibly corresponds to TRBD1 (6 bases). Trimming left V 7 bases short and J 5 bases short, with 17 bases between. This CDR3 contains 14 residues. Germline values: CDR1 SGHTA, CDR2 FQGNSA. DNA of the CDR3: TGTGCCAGCACCGACCAACCAGGGGCGGAGACCCAGTACTTC. As protein: CASTDQPGAETQYF.

The chain has TRBV5-4 and TRBJ2-3; 15 bases are shared with TRBD2. This CDR3 region has 18 residues. Looked up from germline, CDR1 is SGHNT and CDR2 is YYREEE (reference sequence). V shed 4 bases, J shed 2 bases, and the junction held 8 bases outside the gene matches. CDR3 amino acids: CASSPGLAGGLNTDTQYF. For the CDR3, the DNA is TGTGCCAGCAGCCCGGGACTAGCGGGAGGCCTCAACACAGATACGCAGTATTTT.

The rearrangement links TRBV27 to TRBJ2-4; D might be TRBD1 (5 bases). V was trimmed by 0 bases and J by 3 bases, leaving 15 bases between them. The CDR3 is 17 amino acids. The V gene's germline CDR1 is MNHEY and CDR2 SMNVEV (reference sequence). CDR3 DNA sequence: TGTGCCAGCAGTTTATCGAATCAGGGCTTTTACAAAAACATTCAGTACTTC. This sequence encodes CASSLSNQGFYKNIQYF.

This chain links TRBV4-2 with TRBJ2-5; D is possibly TRBD2 (6 bases). Per the germline V gene, CDR1 is LGHNA and CDR2 is YNFKEQ. The CDR3 sequence is 15 residues long. V lost 2 bases and J lost 5, with 15 bases in between. CDR3 sequence (DNA): TGTGCCAGCAGCCAATCGGCGGGACTCGGGGAGACCCAGTACTTC. It yields the protein CASSQSAGLGETQYF.

J is TRBJ1-2 and V is TRBV19; 9 nucleotides match TRBD1. Germline-derived CDR1 and CDR2 are LNHDA and SQIVND (reference sequence). This CDR3 has 15 amino acids. V lost 3 bases to trimming and J lost 3 bases; unmatched junction nucleotides: 5. In DNA, the CDR3 is TGTGCCAGTAGTATTGGGACAGGGAGGGACTATGGCTACACCTTC. Amino acids: CASSIGTGRDYGYTF.

J is TRBJ2-7 and V is TRBV6-1; 9 bases match TRBD1. J gave up 3 bases and V 4 bases, and 10 bases lay outside the gene matches. Germline V lookup: CDR1 MNHNS, CDR2 SASEGT. The CDR3 loop spans 16 amino acids. The CDR3, as DNA: TGTGCCAGCAGTGGAATTCTCGGGACAGGGCGCTACGAGCAGTACTTC. This codes for CASSGILGTGRYEQYF.

The chain is built from TRBV19 and TRBJ2-3; TRBD2 matches at 9 bases. V trimming: 8 bases; J trimming: 3 bases; junction bases outside the gene matches: 9. This CDR3 contains 15 residues. Germline-derived CDR1 and CDR2 are LNHDA and SQIVND (reference sequence). The CDR3 region is CASSASSGGTDTQYF. CDR3 bases: TGTGCCAGTTCCGCCTCAAGCGGGGGGACAGATACGCAGTATTTT.

This chain connects TRBV5-8 to TRBJ1-1, with D uncertain. V was trimmed by 2 bases and J by 5 bases, leaving 16 bases between them. Per germline, CDR1 SGHTS and CDR2 YDEGEE. The CDR3 loop spans 15 amino acids. Here the CDR3 DNA reads TGTGCCAGCAGCTTTTCATTAGGGAGTGGGACTGAAGCTTTCTTT. Residues: CASSFSLGSGTEAFF.

The genes are TRBV6-4 and TRBJ2-1, with TRBD1 matching 9 bases. CDR3 length: 20 amino acids. Germline CDR1 is MRHNA and CDR2 is SNTAGT. The trim removed 6 bases at V and 7 bases at J, leaving 25 bases unmatched. The CDR3 sequence: CASSHGPGQGPRIVENEQFF. Written as DNA, the CDR3 is TGTGCCAGCAGCCACGGGCCGGGACAGGGCCCACGAATAGTAGAGAATGAGCAGTTCTTC.

This rearrangement joins TRBV29-1 to TRBJ2-5; 8 bases match TRBD1. CDR1 is SQVTM and CDR2 is ANQGSEA in the germline V gene. With 0 bases clipped from V and 3 bases from J, the junction kept 3 bases outside the gene matches. The length of the CDR3 is 14 residues. CDR3 bases: TGCAGCGTTGAAGACCTGACAGGGGAAGAGACCCAGTACTTC. As protein: CSVEDLTGEETQYF.

The V call is TRBV7-3, the J call TRBJ1-3; D remains unclear. The CDR3 runs 15 residues. In germline, CDR1 is SGHTA, CDR2 FQGTGA. The V gene lost 4 bases and the J gene lost 8 bases, with 18 bases spanning the gap. The CDR3 loop is CASSSTGGLGDTIYF. CDR3 coding DNA: TGTGCCAGCAGCTCCACGGGAGGCCTCGGGGACACCATATATTTT. Complete variable domain (other parts from reference TRBV7-3 and TRBJ1-3): GAGVSQTPSNKVTEKGKYVELRCDPISGHTALYWYRQSLGQGPEFLIYFQGTGAADDSGLPNDRFFAVRPEGSVSTLKIQRTERGDSAVYLCASSSTGGLGDTIYFGEGSWLTVV.

V is TRBV4-1 and J is TRBJ2-7; TRBD2 agrees at 13 bases. Germline CDR1 and CDR2: MGHRA and YSYEKL. V lost 0 bases, J lost 2 bases, and 13 bases stayed unmatched. The CDR3 spans 20 residues. The CDR3 DNA reads TGCGCCAGCAGCCAAGAAGGAGAGGCGACCACTAGCGGGAGGGCCTACGAGCAGTACTTC. It yields the protein CASSQEGEATTSGRAYEQYF.

V and J are TRBV6-1 and TRBJ2-3; 9 positions match TRBD2. The J segment lost 2 bases and the V segment lost 8 bases, leaving 8 bases of the junction unmatched. Germline CDR1 reads MNHNS; CDR2 reads SASEGT. The CDR3 contains 15 residues. As DNA, the CDR3 is TGTGCCAGCCTGAGTTTAGCGGGAGCCACAGATACGCAGTATTTT. Residues: CASLSLAGATDTQYF.

The rearrangement uses TRBV18 and TRBJ2-1; 10 bases match TRBD1. Trimming at V came to 1 base and at J to 7 bases, leaving 4 bases not matched to a gene. The CDR3 has 15 amino acids. Germline CDR1 reads KGHSH; CDR2 reads LQKENI. Here the CDR3 reads CASSPLDRGRNEQFF. The DNA of the CDR3 is TGTGCCAGCTCACCACTAGACAGGGGGCGAAATGAGCAGTTCTTC.

The chain carries TRBV9 and TRBJ1-6; D unresolved. Germline CDR1 and CDR2: SGDLS and YYNGEE. This CDR3 region has 15 residues. V lost 2 bases and J lost 0, with 6 bases in between. CDR3 DNA sequence: TGTGCCAGCAGCGTCGGTAGCTCCTATAATTCACCCCTCCACTTT. Residues: CASSVGSSYNSPLHF.

The rearrangement uses TRBV27 and TRBJ2-1; 13 bases map to TRBD2. V gave up 5 bases and J gave up 16 bases; unmatched junction bases: 17. There are 16 residues in the CDR3. From germline, CDR1 is MNHEY and CDR2 SMNVEV (reference sequence). CDR3 in DNA: TGTGCCAGCAGTCCCAACTCCGGACTAGCGGGAGAGAGGCATTTCTTC. Translation: CASSPNSGLAGERHFF.